This TCR beta chain was recorded in a study of cytomegalovirus exposure and HLA in healthy donors (dated by TCRdb to 2016 to 2017). For the study in its entirety: According to a later analysis, one platform produced both the roughly 120 validation repertoires and the approximately 670 repertoires of the first cohort. To predict cytomegalovirus infection status, the study combined high-throughput TCR immunosequencing, statistical association of individual TCRs with disease status, and machine learning. Besides the first cohort of around 670 subjects, a separate validation cohort made up of roughly 130 different subjects was used. The study aimed to test whether cataloging public T cell receptors could reveal signatures of past pathogen exposure. The investigation overall reported the following: It was suggested by the authors that the approach could potentially be generalized to other disease states and immunological phenotypes. In both the original and validation cohorts, the classifier was reported to diagnose cytomegalovirus status with high specificity and sensitivity. Subsequent analysis determined that TCRs grouped into clusters in the first cohort also showed a tendency toward co-occurrence across the roughly 120 validation repertoires, and 90% to 95% of cluster scores exceeded 0. A later analysis lacked HLA typing for the validation cohort, so it scored co-occurrence in that cohort across all 120 repertoires. The study listed 164 TCR beta chains as associated with cytomegalovirus. While some public TCRs were present in many individuals, most TCR sequences turned up only very rarely across donors. Three of the identified cytomegalovirus-associated TCR beta chains were confirmed in vitro to be specific for cytomegalovirus antigens.

Concerning this clone: Its target antigen remains unknown. Per-base quality was not reported, and no clone a single base away is much larger than it.

Donors formed part of the validation cohort, which comprised over a hundred subjects and was distinct from the first cohort of 670 or so subjects. The library relied on the immunoSEQ multiplex PCR assay. For the original study's pipeline: A statistical classification framework was built to diagnose cytomegalovirus status from the catalog of TCR beta chain sequences. TCRdb obtained this table from immuneACCESS and retained in-frame rearrangements with V and J assigned. These tables miss some clones; where compared with another copy, unresolved V genes account for less than half of the shortfall, and the remainder is unexplained. V and J calls and clone size come straight from that table; D and trimming were deduced from the DNA. This sample lists fewer than 350,000 clones; over 75% were detected once. Approximately 0.9% of the sample is in the top ten clones. Input material: PBMCs. This clonotype originated in a woman between 18 and 29 years old in good health and CMV-seronegative.

The CDR3 protein is CATSREGVFF. Read as DNA, the sequence is TGTGCCACCAGCAGAGAGGGAGTTTTCTTT. The V gene is TRBV15 and the J gene is TRBJ1-1; the D gene remains uncertain. CDR1 and CDR2 were assigned from the germline V gene (reference sequence) as LNHNV and YYDKDF. V drops 0 bases and J drops 13 bases, leaving 6 bases in between. Reading from cysteine to phenylalanine, the CDR3 counts 10 amino acids. The DNA shown is the 30-base CDR3, in frame from base 1.